The clone carrying this TCR beta chain has a handful of counts. What it binds is not known. The V end lost 6 bases, the J end lost 4 bases, and 21 bases lay between the germline ends. The CDR3 sequence is 16 residues long. The data are from a study of T-cell reconstitution after alpha-beta-depleted transplantation in children. Study findings and constraints: The study reportedly traced alpha-beta T cells about two months after transplant to several hundred expanded graft clones.

Construction of the TCRbeta library involved unique molecular identifiers. TCRdb called the PCR reads again in MiXCR, with one record for every CDR3 protein. The table includes 800,000 to 1,000,000 distinct CDR3 sequences, less than 30% detected once. This specimen was PBMCs, mostly from graft donor cells, taken 360 days after TCRalphabeta/CD19-depleted stem cell transplant. V gene TRBV12-3 or TRBV12-4 combines with J gene TRBJ1-2; D may be TRBD1 (5 bases). This clonotype was sampled from a boy younger than two who had a stem cell transplant for SCID, so the T cells may come from the graft donor. In DNA, the CDR3 is TGTGCCAGCAGCCCCCCCCGGGGGGAAACTGGCTATGGCTACACCTTC. Protein product: CASSPPRGETGYGYTF.